A selection of T cell receptor beta chains follows, all from one sample in a study of blood T cell repertoires in COVID-19. Sequencing was performed with immunoSEQ multiplex PCR; in TCRdb, only in-frame clones are kept and a portion is missing. The sample lists tens of thousands of clones; about four fifths were seen once. Sequencing was performed on peripheral blood. The origin of the receptors is a human donor in a cohort sampled during active COVID-19. The CDR3 runs from the conserved cysteine through the conserved F or W. Fields, in order: clone size, V gene, J gene, CDR3 length, CDR3 protein. Where a row states a size, it is once, few, many or the class of an expanded clone; other rows omit it.

NA	TRBV10-3	TRBJ2-7	14	CAISPGQGNYEQYF
NA	TRBV25-1	TRBJ2-7	16	CASSESGLAGGGEQYF
NA	TRBV7-2	TRBJ2-4	18	CASTLRTKGKGTKNIQYF
NA	TRBV9	TRBJ2-7	15	CASSVGASGPYEQYF
NA	TRBV3-1/TRBV3-2	TRBJ2-2	16	CASSLRTSGRIGELFF
NA	TRBV6-1	TRBJ2-7	16	CASSERNSYAGAEQYF
NA	TRBV2	TRBJ2-7	15	CASCILAGEANEQYF
NA	TRBV19	TRBJ2-1	15	CASSKAVLGYNEQFF
NA	TRBV5-1	TRBJ2-7	14	CASSLAGTVGEQYF
NA	TRBV11-2	TRBJ2-1	16	CASSPGLGSSYNEQFF
NA	TRBV7-2	TRBJ1-6	16	CASSHSVGQGNSPLHF
NA	TRBV12-3/TRBV12-4	TRBJ2-1	13	CASSFRQGNEQFF
NA	TRBV19	TRBJ1-1	13	CASSSQGNTEAFF
NA	TRBV7-3	TRBJ2-5	17	CASSLRAISVDQETQYF
NA	TRBV5-1	TRBJ1-6	14	CASSRGTDNSPLHF
NA	TRBV20-1	TRBJ1-1	11	CSGGENTEAFF
NA	TRBV11-2	TRBJ2-3	12	CASSGNTDTQYF
NA	TRBV5-1	TRBJ2-7	13	CASTWGESYEQYF
NA	TRBV19	TRBJ2-4	15	CATTPGTLAKNIQYF
few	TRBV10-1	TRBJ2-7	14	CASSEDQGAHEQYF
NA	TRBV27	TRBJ2-3	17	CASSPHGTSFFTDTQYF
NA	TRBV21-1	TRBJ1-5	14	CASSSLNSNQPQHF
few	TRBV28	TRBJ1-2	16	CASSSGTTGAHYGYTF
NA	TRBV30	TRBJ1-1	14	CAWGALDRGREAFF
NA	TRBV5-1	TRBJ2-7	16	CASTRGSGTSGMEQYF
NA	TRBV10-1	TRBJ2-7	16	CASSESSGSITLEQYF
NA	TRBV30	TRBJ1-4	15	CAWSVMRPPGEKLFF
NA	TRBV5-1	TRBJ2-3	15	CASSLQGSGTDTQYF
NA	TRBV6-5	TRBJ2-3	11	CASTRGGTQYF
NA	TRBV5-1	TRBJ2-1	16	CASSREDGSSYNEQFF
NA	TRBV3-1/TRBV3-2	TRBJ2-7	11	CASSARGEQYF
NA	TRBV10-1	TRBJ2-1	14	CASSSSGSYNEQFF
NA	TRBV19	TRBJ2-5	15	CASSRAASGEGAQYF
NA	TRBV15	TRBJ2-3	14	CATSRQGGPDTQYF
NA	TRBV5-5	TRBJ2-7	15	CASSLAPGGPVEQYF
NA	TRBV4-2	TRBJ2-7	16	CASSHLGQGVTYEQYF
NA	TRBV5-1	TRBJ2-7	14	CASSLVGRDSEQYF
NA	TRBV5-1	TRBJ1-6	15	CASSLSGTSDGPLHF
NA	TRBV11-3	TRBJ2-7	14	CASSPLQGSYEQYF
NA	TRBV4-2	TRBJ1-2	12	CASSQDRYGYTF
once	TRBV2	TRBJ1-1	16	CASKQAGVFMNTEAFF
NA	TRBV24-1	TRBJ2-3	16	CATSDSGTGGFFTQYF
NA	TRBV5-1	TRBJ2-1	12	CASSLGDNEQFF
NA	TRBV21-1	TRBJ2-2	16	CASSKARGSGAGELFF
NA	TRBV10-3	TRBJ2-7	16	CAISGQAGGPSYEQYF
NA	TRBV18	TRBJ2-5	19	CASSPLAVRALGHQETQYF
once	TRBV18	TRBJ2-1	14	CASSPRQGYNEQFF
NA	TRBV7-3	TRBJ1-2	15	CASSGMAITGKGYTF
few	TRBV11-2	TRBJ2-6	17	CASSYLAGVTGANVLTF
NA	TRBV2	TRBJ1-4	13	CASSGQGLEKLFF
once	TRBV5-4	TRBJ2-2	14	CASSFEGNTGELFF
NA	TRBV6-5	TRBJ2-3	14	CASRLGTSGRTQYF
NA	TRBV2	TRBJ1-1	13	CASKREMDTEAFF
NA	TRBV2	TRBJ2-3	15	CASSPPGLRTDTQYF
few	TRBV12-3/TRBV12-4	TRBJ1-2	13	CASSLGGTAGYTF
NA	TRBV15	TRBJ2-1	11	CATSSSDEQFF
few	TRBV30	TRBJ2-1	12	CAWSTPGGYQFF